The 14 T cell receptor beta chains given below trace back to one sample, sequenced in a study of PD-1 blockade in classical Hodgkin lymphoma. Measured with immunoSEQ multiplex PCR; TCRdb has only the in-frame clones, and not every one. The sample shows more than 10,000 clones, about 80% of them seen only once. Every one of the patients relapsed after autologous stem cell transplantation (brentuximab vedotin exposure was variable). The sequenced sample was peripheral blood mononuclear cells (PBMCs), obtained at baseline. The origin of the receptors is a human donor with classical Hodgkin lymphoma.

The V gene is TRBV7-8, the J gene TRBJ2-7, with a tentative D call TRBD1 (6 bases). The CDR3 extends over 15 amino acids. Germline CDR1 and CDR2: SGHVS and FQNEAQ. Trimming shortened V by 1 base and J by 3 bases, and 13 bases separated the two germline ends. DNA for the CDR3: TGTGCCAGCAGCTTAGTCGGTCAGGGGATCTACGAGCAGTACTTC. Translation: CASSLVGQGIYEQYF. The variable domain in full, with the rest retrieved from reference TRBV7-8 and TRBJ2-7, is GAGVSQSPRYKVAKRGQDVALRCDPISGHVSLFWYQQALGQGPEFLTYFQNEAQLDKSGLPSDRFFAERPEGSVSTLKIQRTQQEDSAVYLCASSLVGQGIYEQYFGPGTRLTVT.

The CDR3 protein is CASSPNYSNQPQHF. As DNA, the CDR3 is TGTGCCAGCAGTCCGAATTATAGCAATCAGCCCCAGCATTTT. The gene calls are TRBV11-2 and TRBJ1-5; the D is unclear. CDR1 is SGHAT and CDR2 is FQNNGV in the germline V gene. Trimming took 6 bases from V and 0 from J, leaving 9 bases between them. The CDR3 extends over 14 amino acids.

The gene calls are TRBV6-1 and TRBJ1-2; D is undetermined. Germline loops: CDR1 MNHNS, CDR2 SASEGT. The CDR3 is 12 residues long. Between the trimmed V and J ends, which lost 4 bases and 4 bases, there was a span of 7 bases. The chain's CDR3 is CASSVQIYGYTF. The CDR3 region has the DNA TGTGCCAGCAGTGTACAGATCTATGGCTACACCTTC.

V and J are TRBV7-2 and TRBJ2-1; the match to TRBD2 covers 8 bases. From germline, CDR1 is SGHTA and CDR2 FQGNSA. With 5 bases clipped from V and 4 bases from J, the junction kept 7 bases outside the gene matches. The CDR3 totals 15 residues. CDR3 nucleotides: TGTGCCAGCAGCCTGCAGGGACTAGAGTACAATGAGCAGTTCTTC. Translating gives CASSLQGLEYNEQFF.

A few counts support this clone. The genes are TRBV28 and TRBJ2-5, with D maybe TRBD1 (8 bases). Germline V lookup: CDR1 MDHEN, CDR2 SYDVKM. The CDR3 length is 16 residues. V gave up 1 base and J gave up 4 bases, with 16 bases separating them. The CDR3, as DNA: TGTGCCAGCAGTTTATCTAGGACAGGGAGGGGAGAGACCCAGTACTTC. Amino acid sequence: CASSLSRTGRGETQYF.

The J gene is TRBJ1-1, the V gene TRBV11-2; D unresolved. CDR3 length: 17 residues. Trimming stripped 4 bases from V and 0 bases from J, with 18 bases between. Germline CDR1 is SGHAT and CDR2 is FQNNGV. As DNA, the CDR3 is TGTGCCAGCAGCTCGACACCCCGCGCAGGATTGAACACTGAAGCTTTCTTT. Translation: CASSSTPRAGLNTEAFF. The complete variable domain, with remaining parts taken from reference TRBV11-2 and TRBJ1-1, reads EAGVAQSPRYKIIEKRQSVAFWCNPISGHATLYWYQQILGQGPKLLIQFQNNGVVDDSQLPKDRFSAERLKGVDSTLKIQPAKLEDSAVYLCASSSTPRAGLNTEAFFGQGTRLTVV.

The chain combines TRBV6-1 with TRBJ1-5, with D possibly matching TRBD1 (5 bases). There are 13 residues in the CDR3. Germline values: CDR1 MNHNS, CDR2 SASEGT. The V gene lost 10 bases and the J gene lost 0 bases, with 10 bases spanning the gap. DNA for the CDR3: TGTGCCACTTCGACAGATAGCAATCAGCCCCAGCATTTT. It yields the protein CATSTDSNQPQHF.

Comments on this clone: This is likely a read error, given that the CDR3 carries no conserved phenylalanine or tryptophan at its end. This chain uses TRBV6-1 with TRBJ2-7; D possibly uses TRBD1 or TRBD2 (5 bases each). The ends were cut back, 10 bases at V and 3 bases at J, with 19 bases in the middle. Germline CDR1 reads MNHNS; CDR2 reads SASEGT. There are 14 residues in the CDR3. The CDR3 DNA reads as TGTGCCACTACCCCCCGGGGACCCCACTACGAGCAGTACCTC. Translation gives CATTPRGPHYEQYL.

This clone was recorded a few times. This chain uses TRBV11-3 with TRBJ2-3; D is perhaps TRBD2 (6 bases). Germline lookup yields CDR1 SGHNT and CDR2 YENEEA. Trimming pared 6 bases from V and 4 bases from J, leaving 11 bases between. This CDR3 is built from 13 residues. CDR3 coding DNA: TGTGCCAGCAGTCGGGAGTTCCCAGATACGCAGTATTTT. Its translation: CASSREFPDTQYF.

CDR3 coding DNA: TGCGCCAGCAGCTTGCTAGCGGGTTCCTACGAGCAGTACTTC. Amino acid sequence: CASSLLAGSYEQYF. The J gene is TRBJ2-7, the V gene TRBV5-1; 8 bases are shared with TRBD2. The length of the CDR3 is 14 residues. Trimming cost V 1 base and J 1 base; bases outside gene matches: 1. Germline CDR1 reads SGHRS; CDR2 reads YFSETQ.

The rearrangement uses TRBV5-1 and TRBJ1-1; tentative D call: TRBD1 (6 bases). The CDR3 is 14 residues long. V was trimmed by 0 bases and J by 3 bases, leaving 9 bases between them. Germline-derived CDR1 and CDR2 are SGHRS and YFSETQ. In DNA form, the CDR3 reads TGCGCCAGCAGCTTGGGGAGGGGGGACACTGAAGCTTTCTTT. Its protein is CASSLGRGDTEAFF.

The chain is built from TRBV7-6 and TRBJ2-3, with 9 bases matching TRBD1. Losses at the gene ends were 0 bases for V and 6 bases for J; bases not matched to a gene: 4. Germline V CDR1 and CDR2: SGHVS, FNYEAQ. The CDR3 runs 15 residues. CDR3 region: CASSLAGQGWDTQYF. CDR3 DNA: TGTGCCAGCAGCTTAGCGGGACAGGGTTGGGATACGCAGTATTTT.

The chain joins TRBV2 to TRBJ1-6; D may be TRBD1 (6 bases). The ends were cut back, 3 bases at V and 7 bases at J, with 13 bases in the middle. Looked up from germline, CDR1 is SNHLY and CDR2 is FYNNEI. This CDR3 region has 15 residues. The CDR3 coding sequence is TGTGCCAGCAGTGACGGCAGGGGTGGCAATTCACCCCTCCACTTT. Translated: CASSDGRGGNSPLHF.

This chain joins TRBV14 and TRBJ1-6; D ambiguous. The CDR3 totals 14 residues. Per germline, CDR1 SGHDN and CDR2 FVKESK. The V gene lost 5 bases and the J gene lost 5 bases, with 10 bases spanning the gap. The chain's CDR3 is CASSTGMNNSPLHF. The CDR3 DNA follows: TGTGCCAGCAGCACGGGGATGAATAATTCACCCCTCCACTTT.